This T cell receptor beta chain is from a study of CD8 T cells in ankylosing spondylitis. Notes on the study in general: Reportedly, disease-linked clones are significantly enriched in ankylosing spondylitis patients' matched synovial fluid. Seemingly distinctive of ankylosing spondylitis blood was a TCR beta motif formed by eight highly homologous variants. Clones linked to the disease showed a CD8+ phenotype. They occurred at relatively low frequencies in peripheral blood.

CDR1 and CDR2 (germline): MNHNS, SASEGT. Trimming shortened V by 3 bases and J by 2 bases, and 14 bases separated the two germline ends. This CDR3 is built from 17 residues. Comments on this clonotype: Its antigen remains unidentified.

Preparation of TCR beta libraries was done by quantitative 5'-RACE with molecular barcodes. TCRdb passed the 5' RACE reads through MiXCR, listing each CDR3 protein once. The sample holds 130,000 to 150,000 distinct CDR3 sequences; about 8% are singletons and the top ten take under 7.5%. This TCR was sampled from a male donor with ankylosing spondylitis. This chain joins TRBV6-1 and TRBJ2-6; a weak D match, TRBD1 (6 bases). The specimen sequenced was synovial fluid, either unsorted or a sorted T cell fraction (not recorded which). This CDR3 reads CASSDYRDRPGANVLTF. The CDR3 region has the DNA TGTGCCAGCAGTGACTACAGGGATCGCCCTGGGGCCAACGTCCTGACTTTC.